The sample holds many counts of the clone carrying this T cell receptor (beta chain). Its antigen is as yet unknown. Germline CDR1 SNHLY, CDR2 FYNNEI. The CDR3 runs to 13 residues. Trimming took 8 bases from V and 3 from J; bases not matched to a gene: 6. Time point specified: sample taken at primary tumor resection. No cell sorting; template was whole RNA from tumor, lung tissue or PBMC. The donors, 70 to 80 patients with untreated early-stage non-small cell lung cancer, provided the samples. The sample comes from a study of spatial heterogeneity in lung cancer. Study-level findings and limits: The appearance of ubiquitous expanded tumor TCRs in blood was greater at resection than follow-up.

Each TCR cDNA molecule carried a unique molecular identifier. Each CDR3 protein gets one entry after TCRdb re-called the 5' RACE reads with MiXCR. The profile covers around 40,000 distinct CDR3 sequences, with 4% to 6% appearing a single time and less than 30% taken by the ten largest. This clonotype was obtained from a female donor with early-stage non-small cell lung cancer. The rearrangement links TRBV2 to TRBJ2-5; 7 bases align to TRBD2. Sample: PBMCs, taken at surgery. The CDR3 region is CASLWGGKETQYF. The CDR3 region has the DNA TGTGCCAGCCTCTGGGGGGGGAAAGAGACCCAGTACTTC.